This T cell receptor beta chain was observed in a study of OX40 agonist ivuxolimab in advanced cancers. The CDR3 extends over 18 amino acids. Trimming removed 2 bases from V and 6 bases from J; junction bases left unmatched: 7. CDR1 is SGHAT and CDR2 is FQNNGV in the germline V gene. The table lists this clone with a count of one. Repertoires were generated with immunoSEQ multiplex PCR, while TCRdb's copy carries only in-frame clones and drops some. The sample records around 74,000 clones, approximately 83% being singletons. This clonotype originated in an adult with an advanced solid tumor such as melanoma, head and neck, liver or kidney cancer. The source was CD4+ or CD8+ T cells sorted from blood, collected in a trial of the OX40 agonist ivuxolimab. V gene TRBV11-2 combines with J gene TRBJ2-1; 16 bases line up with TRBD2. This CDR3 is CASSLISGTSGRGNEQFF. In DNA form, the CDR3 reads TGTGCCAGCAGCTTAATTTCCGGGACTAGCGGGAGGGGCAATGAGCAGTTCTTC.